The subject of this entry is one T cell receptor (beta chain). This sample was included in a study of control samples from healthy donors and cancer patients. The protocol was immunoSEQ multiplex PCR, while the TCRdb copy is restricted to in-frame clones and leaves out a portion. The sample records 99,000 or so clones, around 82% being singletons. Germline V lookup: CDR1 SGDLS, CDR2 YYNGEE. V was shortened by 0 bases and J by 5 bases, with 11 bases between the two germline ends. There are 15 residues in the CDR3. This clonotype was obtained from a woman between 45 and 65 years old in good health. J is TRBJ2-2 and V is TRBV9, with D maybe TRBD1 (5 bases). The material sequenced was blood. This CDR3 is CASSVVTDGTGELFF. CDR3 bases: TGTGCCAGCAGCGTAGTGACAGATGGGACCGGGGAGCTGTTTTTT.